The 20 T cell receptor beta chains below all came from one sample that was sequenced in a study of T cell clones after liver transplantation. Profiled with immunoSEQ multiplex PCR; TCRdb holds only in-frame clones, not every one. The sample shows roughly 55,000 clones, 84% of them seen only once. Sample: CD4+ T cells from blood, taken before liver transplant. Every receptor here comes from a human donor who received a liver transplant.

V is TRBV5-6 and J is TRBJ1-2; 11 bases map to TRBD1. The J segment lost 7 bases and the V segment lost 1 base, leaving 12 bases of the junction unmatched. The CDR3 is 17 amino acids. Germline V gene sequence: CDR1 SGHDT, CDR2 YYEEEE. The CDR3 protein is CASSLSGAGQGAIGYTF. In nucleotides, the CDR3 is TGTGCCAGCAGCTTGAGTGGAGCCGGACAGGGGGCGATTGGCTACACCTTC.

The chain uses TRBV28 and TRBJ1-2; D may be TRBD1 (5 bases). The V and J ends lost 7 bases and 2 bases respectively, with 11 bases between them. Germline V gene sequence: CDR1 MDHEN, CDR2 SYDVKM. The length of the CDR3 is 13 residues. CDR3 loop: CASTQGGNYGYTF. The DNA of the CDR3 is TGTGCCAGCACTCAGGGAGGGAACTATGGCTACACCTTC.

The V gene is TRBV18, the J gene TRBJ2-5; the D call may be TRBD1 or TRBD2 (6 bases each). The CDR3 loop spans 15 amino acids. V lost 0 bases, J lost 1 base, and 9 bases lay in between. The germline V gene encodes CDR1 KGHSH and CDR2 LQKENI. The CDR3 is CASSPPTGAQETQYF. The CDR3 DNA reads TGTGCCAGCTCACCACCGACGGGGGCCCAAGAGACCCAGTACTTC.

The rearrangement joins TRBV5-1 to TRBJ2-1; D may be TRBD2 (6 bases). Trimming left V 4 bases short and J 5 bases short, with 25 bases between. There are 18 residues in the CDR3. Looked up from germline, CDR1 is SGHRS and CDR2 is YFSETQ. In nucleotides, the CDR3 is TGCGCCAGCAGCCTGGTGGGACTCGGTCAGGTGGAAGACAATGAGCAGTTCTTC. Translating it yields CASSLVGLGQVEDNEQFF.

This sequence joins TRBV5-5 and TRBJ1-6; no reliable D call. CDR1 and CDR2 from the germline V gene are SGHKS and YYEKEE (reference sequence). There are 17 residues in the CDR3. Trimming took off 0 bases at V and 5 bases at J, with 15 bases between the two ends. Here the CDR3 reads CASSLGRWDSHNSPLHF. The DNA of the CDR3 is TGTGCCAGCAGCTTGGGGAGGTGGGATTCCCATAATTCACCCCTCCACTTT.

V gene TRBV5-1 combines with J gene TRBJ2-6, with 9 bases that match TRBD1. The CDR3 has 16 amino acids. From germline, CDR1 is SGHRS and CDR2 YFSETQ. J gave up 2 bases and V 0 bases, and 0 bases lay outside the gene matches. This chain's CDR3 is CASSLGQGAGANVLTF. The CDR3 coding sequence is TGCGCCAGCAGCTTGGGACAGGGGGCTGGGGCCAACGTCCTGACTTTC.

The chain uses TRBV6-1 and TRBJ2-3; perhaps TRBD2 as D (6 bases). CDR3 length: 15 amino acids. The V and J ends lost 2 bases and 2 bases respectively, with 11 bases between them. CDR1 and CDR2 from the germline V gene are MNHNS and SASEGT. CDR3 DNA: TGTGCCAGCAGTGAACCGGGGGTCCACACAGATACGCAGTATTTT. Its translation is CASSEPGVHTDTQYF.

The chain is built from TRBV29-1 and TRBJ2-1, with D perhaps TRBD2 (5 bases). The ends were cut back, 7 bases at V and 0 bases at J, with 25 bases in the middle. This CDR3 region has 18 residues. Germline CDR1 reads SQVTM; CDR2 reads ANQGSEA. The CDR3 loop is CSATTPGLLSLSYNEQFF. For the CDR3, the DNA is TGCAGCGCAACAACCCCGGGGTTATTGTCCCTCTCCTACAATGAGCAGTTCTTC.

This sequence joins TRBV1 and TRBJ2-3; TRBD2, as called in the table, went unchecked against the DNA. TRBV1 is assigned pseudogene status. This CDR3 contains 13 residues. The CDR3 here is CTSSHRLGDTQYF. CDR3 coding DNA: TGCACCAGCAGCCACCGACTAGGAGATACGCAGTATTTT.

This sequence joins TRBV25-1 and TRBJ2-5; no firm D call. The CDR3 has 14 amino acids. Trimming shortened V by 4 bases and J by 1 base, and 10 bases separated the two germline ends. In germline, CDR1 is MGHDK, CDR2 SYGVNS. The CDR3 DNA reads as TGTGCCAGCAGTGGGTCAGGATCCCAAGAGACCCAGTACTTC. It translates to CASSGSGSQETQYF.

The chain is built from TRBV2 and TRBJ1-3, with 7 bases lining up with TRBD1. Per the germline V gene, CDR1 is SNHLY and CDR2 is FYNNEI. V trimming: 6 bases; J trimming: 2 bases; junction bases outside the gene matches: 7. The CDR3 extends over 15 amino acids. CDR3 nucleotides: TGTGCCAGCAGCGACAGGGTCCGGCCTGGAAACACCATATATTTT. The encoded protein is CASSDRVRPGNTIYF. Full variable domain (missing parts from reference TRBV2 and TRBJ1-3): EPEVTQTPSHQVTQMGQEVILRCVPISNHLYFYWYRQILGQKVEFLVSFYNNEISEKSEIFDDQFSVERPDGSNFTLKIRSTKLEDSAMYFCASSDRVRPGNTIYFGEGSWLTVV.

The rearrangement uses TRBV5-6 and TRBJ2-5; D is possibly TRBD2 (5 bases). The CDR3 consists of 14 residues. The germline V gene has CDR1 SGHDT and CDR2 YYEEEE. V lost 5 bases and J 9 bases, leaving 20 bases between the germline ends. The CDR3 protein is CASSTDGNVEAQYF. The CDR3 region has the DNA TGTGCCAGCAGTACGGACGGAAACGTGGAGGCCCAGTACTTC.

The chain combines TRBV9 with TRBJ1-1; perhaps TRBD1 as D (5 bases). Germline CDR1 SGDLS, CDR2 YYNGEE. V lost 4 bases to trimming and J lost 4 bases, with 11 bases between them. The CDR3 extends over 13 amino acids. The CDR3 spells CASSTTVATEAFF. The CDR3 nucleotides are TGTGCCAGCAGCACGACAGTCGCCACTGAAGCTTTCTTT. Full variable domain (missing parts from reference TRBV9 and TRBJ1-1): DSGVTQTPKHLITATGQRVTLRCSPRSGDLSVYWYQQSLDQGLQFLIQYYNGEERAKGNILERFSAQQFPDLHSELNLSSLELGDSALYFCASSTTVATEAFFGQGTRLTVV.

Only one count was recorded for this clone. The rearrangement links TRBV11-1 to TRBJ2-5; D is uncertain. CDR1 and CDR2 from the germline V gene are SGHAT and FQDESV (reference sequence). This CDR3 is built from 12 residues. V was trimmed by 2 bases and J by 5 bases, leaving 6 bases between them. The CDR3 reads CASSLTGETQYF. CDR3 DNA sequence: TGTGCCAGCAGCTTAACTGGGGAGACCCAGTACTTC.

The rearrangement uses TRBV6-5 and TRBJ1-2; 7 positions agree with TRBD1. The CDR3 covers 15 residues. The V gene end was trimmed by 2 bases and the J gene end by 3 bases; junction bases not matched to a gene: 6. The germline gives CDR1 MNHEY, CDR2 SVGAGI. CDR3 amino acids: CASSYGGTADYGYTF. In nucleotides, the CDR3 is TGTGCCAGCAGTTACGGAGGGACAGCCGACTATGGCTACACCTTC.

This chain uses TRBV18 with TRBJ2-4; D may be TRBD2 (5 bases). This CDR3 contains 16 residues. Germline-derived CDR1 and CDR2 are KGHSH and LQKENI. V dropped 0 bases and J dropped 9 bases, with 18 bases sitting between them. This CDR3 reads CASSPPAELGKRIQYF. The CDR3, as DNA: TGTGCCAGCTCACCACCCGCGGAACTAGGAAAACGCATTCAGTACTTC.

The table lists this clone with a few counts. J is TRBJ1-2 and V is TRBV2; D is ambiguous. The CDR3 runs 14 residues. In germline, CDR1 is SNHLY, CDR2 FYNNEI. V shed 8 bases and J shed 7 bases, with 20 bases lying between them. For the CDR3, the DNA is TGTGCCAGCTATAGCTTTCCGACTTTCGGTGGCTACACCTTC. Translating gives CASYSFPTFGGYTF.

A single count supports this clone. The rearrangement links TRBV10-3 to TRBJ1-5; D is ambiguous. Trimming removed 5 bases from V and 7 bases from J, with 15 bases in between. This CDR3 comprises 14 residues. Germline loops: CDR1 ENHRY, CDR2 SYGVKD. The CDR3, as DNA: TGTGCCATCAGTCTTCAACCCGGAGAACAGCCCCAGCATTTT. This gives the protein CAISLQPGEQPQHF.

V is TRBV5-6 and J is TRBJ1-2; D is ambiguous. The CDR3 has 13 amino acids. V was shortened by 2 bases and J by 0 bases, with 5 bases between the two germline ends. The germline gives CDR1 SGHDT, CDR2 YYEEEE. CDR3 coding DNA: TGTGCCAGCAGCTTCGGGACTAACTATGGCTACACCTTC. It yields the protein CASSFGTNYGYTF.

Note on this clone: Other DNA sequences within the sample encode an identical CDR3. The gene calls are TRBV28 and TRBJ2-1; D possibly uses TRBD1 or TRBD2 (7 bases each). The CDR3 contains 15 residues. With 6 bases removed from V and 3 bases from J, the gap between germline ends came to 15 bases. The germline gives CDR1 MDHEN, CDR2 SYDVKM. CDR3 nucleotide sequence: TGTGCCAGCAGCCTAGCAGGGGGGGGCTACAATGAGCAGTTCTTC. Amino acids: CASSLAGGGYNEQFF.